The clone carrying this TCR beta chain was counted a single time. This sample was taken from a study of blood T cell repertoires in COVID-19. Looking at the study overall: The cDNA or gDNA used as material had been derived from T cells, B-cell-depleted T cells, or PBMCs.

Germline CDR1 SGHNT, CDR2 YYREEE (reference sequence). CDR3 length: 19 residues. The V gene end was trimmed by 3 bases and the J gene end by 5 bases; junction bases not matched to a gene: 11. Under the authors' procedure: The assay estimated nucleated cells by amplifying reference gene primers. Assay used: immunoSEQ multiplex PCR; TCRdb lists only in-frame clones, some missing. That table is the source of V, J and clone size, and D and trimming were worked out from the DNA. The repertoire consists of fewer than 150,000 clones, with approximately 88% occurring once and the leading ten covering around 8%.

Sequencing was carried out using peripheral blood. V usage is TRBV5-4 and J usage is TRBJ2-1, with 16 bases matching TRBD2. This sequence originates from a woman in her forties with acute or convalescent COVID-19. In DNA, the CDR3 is TGTGCCAGCAGCTGGGCTCCGGGACTAGCGGGGGGGCTCAACAATGAGCAGTTCTTC. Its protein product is CASSWAPGLAGGLNNEQFF.